This T cell receptor (beta chain) was profiled in a study of T cell responses to AZD1222 COVID-19 vaccine. Study-level results: Unmutated regions of variants are reportedly targeted by nearly half of spike-specific TCRs. Donors were mostly white British, more females; clonal diversity possibly underestimated. Regions 160-218 and 743-854 held dominance among vaccine-associated CD4 TCRs, which spanned spike. Increased Spike-specific TCR breadth and depth were observed after two AZD1222 doses.

CDR3 length: 14 amino acids. Germline V gives CDR1 SGHRS, CDR2 YFSETQ. V was trimmed by 0 bases and J by 7 bases, leaving 14 bases between them. This table comes from immunoSEQ multiplex PCR, and its TCRdb copy is limited to in-frame clones, with some not included. The sample has around 110,000 clones, roughly 93% seen once. Notes on this clone: The antigen is unknown.

This specimen was peripheral blood, taken 28 days after the second AZD1222 dose. The TCR sequence derives from an adult who received the AZD1222 COVID-19 vaccine. The chain combines TRBV5-1 with TRBJ2-7; D tentatively reads TRBD1 or TRBD2 (5 bases each). CDR3 bases: TGCGCCAGCAGCTTGGACAGGCGTTCGGGGGAGCAGTACTTC. This codes for CASSLDRRSGEQYF. Drawing the rest from reference TRBV5-1 and TRBJ2-7, the complete variable domain is KAGVTQTPRYLIKTRGQQVTLSCSPISGHRSVSWYQQTPGQGLQFLFEYFSETQRNKGNFPGRFSGRQFSNSRSEMNVSTLELGDSALYLCASSLDRRSGEQYFGPGTRLTVT.